What follows are 32 T cell receptor beta chains derived from one specimen sequenced in a study of blood T cell repertoires in COVID-19. Data came from immunoSEQ multiplex PCR; TCRdb stores just in-frame clones and leaves some out. The sample records approximately 120,000 clones, around 81% being singletons. Specimen: peripheral blood. These TCRs come from a man in his fifties or sixties with acute or convalescent COVID-19.

V is TRBV27 and J is TRBJ1-4; D gene unclear. This CDR3 is built from 15 residues. CDR1 MNHEY and CDR2 SMNVEV come from the germline V gene (reference sequence). V was trimmed by 2 bases and J by 3 bases, leaving 10 bases between them. The CDR3 bases are TGTGCCAGCAGTTTAGGAGCCCCGCCTAATGAAAAACTGTTTTTT. It encodes CASSLGAPPNEKLFF.

The chain employs TRBV4-1 and TRBJ2-5; 11 bases agree with TRBD2. Trimming cost V 6 bases and J 2 bases; bases outside gene matches: 8. This CDR3 spans 16 amino acids. Germline V gene lookup returns CDR1 MGHRA and CDR2 YSYEKL. The DNA of the CDR3 is TGCGCCAGCAGGATTAGCGGGAGGGGGGGGCAAGAGACCCAGTACTTC. Translation gives CASRISGRGGQETQYF.

CDR3 DNA: TGTGCCTGGAGCCCGGGCCCCAGGGGGGAGTATACTGAAGCTTTCTTT. Residues: CAWSPGPRGEYTEAFF. J is TRBJ1-1 and V is TRBV30, with 7 bases matching TRBD1. CDR1 GTSNPN and CDR2 SVGIG come from the germline V gene (reference sequence). V lost 3 bases to trimming and J lost 5 bases; unmatched junction nucleotides: 15. CDR3 length: 16 amino acids.

The chain joins TRBV28 to TRBJ2-7; 9 positions agree with TRBD2. V lost 3 bases to trimming and J lost 0 bases; unmatched junction nucleotides: 3. Per the germline V gene, CDR1 is MDHEN and CDR2 is SYDVKM. The CDR3 is made up of 15 amino acids. The CDR3 spells CASSLAGGLSYEQYF. CDR3 coding DNA: TGTGCCAGCAGTTTGGCGGGAGGGCTCTCCTACGAGCAGTACTTC.

The chain is built from TRBV2 and TRBJ1-5, with a tentative D call TRBD1 (6 bases). V gave up 6 bases and J gave up 5 bases, with 14 bases separating them. The germline gives CDR1 SNHLY, CDR2 FYNNEI. The CDR3 extends over 14 amino acids. The DNA for the CDR3 is TGTGCCAGCAGACTTTGGGGGCAGGATCAGCCCCAGCATTTT. Translation gives CASRLWGQDQPQHF.

V gene TRBV29-1 combines with J gene TRBJ2-1, with 9 bases identical to TRBD2. The V gene's germline CDR1 is SQVTM and CDR2 ANQGSEA. The J segment lost 3 bases and the V segment lost 4 bases, leaving 1 base of the junction unmatched. This CDR3 is 13 amino acids long. The CDR3 DNA reads TGCAGCGTTGGACTAGCGGTCTACAATGAGCAGTTCTTC. It is translated as CSVGLAVYNEQFF.

This clone was seen at least ten times. This sequence joins TRBV18 and TRBJ2-7; D possibly corresponds to TRBD1 (5 bases). Germline loops: CDR1 KGHSH, CDR2 LQKENI. The CDR3 covers 14 residues. The germline V and J ends were trimmed by 2 bases and 7 bases, with 15 bases remaining between them. The CDR3 region is CASSPNPGPGEQYF. CDR3 coding DNA: TGTGCCAGCTCACCAAATCCAGGGCCCGGTGAGCAGTACTTC.

The table lists this clone with a count of one. The rearrangement links TRBV28 to TRBJ1-2; 7 bases map to TRBD1. This CDR3 spans 14 amino acids. Trimming removed 7 bases from V and 5 bases from J; junction bases left unmatched: 10. Per germline, CDR1 MDHEN and CDR2 SYDVKM. CDR3: CASTEGGTAYGYTF. The CDR3 DNA sequence: TGTGCCAGCACCGAAGGGGGGACAGCGTATGGCTACACCTTC.

The count of this clone is one. This chain connects TRBV7-2 to TRBJ2-1; TRBD2 matches at 7 bases. The germline V gene has CDR1 SGHTA and CDR2 FQGNSA. The CDR3 has 17 residues. V lost 5 bases, J lost 5 bases, and 15 bases stayed unmatched. The CDR3 is CASSTPLVAGTNNEQFF. The CDR3 nucleotides read TGTGCCAGCAGCACCCCCCTGGTAGCGGGCACGAACAATGAGCAGTTCTTC.

J is TRBJ2-7 and V is TRBV29-1; 14 nucleotides agree with TRBD2. Germline CDR1 SQVTM, CDR2 ANQGSEA. This CDR3 is 13 amino acids long. With V trimmed by 6 bases and J by 7 bases, 5 bases remained unmatched. This chain's CDR3 is CSVGTSGRGEQYF. The CDR3 nucleotides are TGCAGCGTGGGGACTAGCGGGAGAGGTGAGCAGTACTTC.

V usage is TRBV11-3 and J usage is TRBJ2-7; 8 nucleotides line up with TRBD2. The CDR3 runs 13 residues. Germline V gene sequence: CDR1 SGHNT, CDR2 YENEEA. With 0 bases clipped from V and 5 bases from J, the junction kept 0 bases outside the gene matches. CDR3 sequence reads: CASSLEREDEQYF. CDR3 bases: TGTGCCAGCAGCTTAGAGCGGGAGGACGAGCAGTACTTC.

The chain employs TRBV29-1 and TRBJ1-4; 7 bases fit TRBD1. This CDR3 contains 15 residues. V dropped 1 base and J dropped 8; count of bases not matched to a gene: 10. The germline V gene has CDR1 SQVTM and CDR2 ANQGSEA. In DNA form, the CDR3 reads TGCAGCGTTGAAGCCCGACAGGGCGGGGGGGAAAAACTGTTTTTT. Its translation is CSVEARQGGGEKLFF.

This sequence joins TRBV29-1 and TRBJ1-1; 7 bases are shared with TRBD1. The ends lost 6 bases at V and 1 base at J; junction bases unmatched: 2. The CDR3 spans 12 residues. Germline V gene data show CDR1 as SQVTM and CDR2 as ANQGSEA. The CDR3: CSVRTGNTEAFF. Here the CDR3 DNA reads TGCAGCGTAAGGACAGGGAACACTGAAGCTTTCTTT.

V and J are TRBV7-3 and TRBJ2-3; the match to TRBD2 covers 11 bases. V gave up 5 bases and J gave up 10 bases; unmatched junction bases: 8. The CDR3 runs to 14 residues. Germline loops: CDR1 SGHTA, CDR2 FQGTGA. The CDR3 region has the DNA TGTGCCAGCAGCCCTCGACTAGCGGGGAGCTCGCAGTATTTT. Its translation is CASSPRLAGSSQYF.

This chain joins TRBV3-1 (or the pseudogene TRBV3-2) and TRBJ1-3, with D unresolved. The CDR3 totals 14 residues. Germline CDR1 and CDR2: LGHDT and YNNKEL (reference sequence). The ends were cut back, 4 bases at V and 0 bases at J, with 7 bases in the middle. The CDR3 loop reads CASSLGSSGNTIYF. The CDR3 DNA sequence: TGTGCCAGCAGCCTTGGCAGCTCTGGAAACACCATATATTTT.

This sequence joins TRBV28 and TRBJ2-4; 9 bases match TRBD2. Germline V gene data show CDR1 as MDHEN and CDR2 as SYDVKM. The CDR3 runs to 20 residues. V shed 1 base, J shed 2 bases, and the junction held 15 bases outside the gene matches. The CDR3 spells CASSLLGGTSRGKTKNIQYF. The CDR3 region has the DNA TGTGCCAGCAGTTTATTAGGCGGGACTAGCCGGGGGAAAACCAAAAACATTCAGTACTTC.

The chain uses TRBV5-5 and TRBJ2-1, with TRBD1 identical over 7 bases. The trim removed 0 bases at V and 1 base at J, leaving 1 base unmatched. The germline gives CDR1 SGHKS, CDR2 YYEKEE (reference sequence). This CDR3 has 15 amino acids. CDR3 loop: CASSLVGQSYNEQFF. Written as DNA, the CDR3 is TGTGCCAGCAGCTTGGTGGGACAGTCCTACAATGAGCAGTTCTTC. Full variable domain (outside the CDR3, taken from reference TRBV5-5 and TRBJ2-1): DAGVTQSPTHLIKTRGQQVTLRCSPISGHKSVSWYQQVLGQGPQFIFQYYEKEERGRGNFPDRFSARQFPNYSSELNVNALLLGDSALYLCASSLVGQSYNEQFFGPGTRLTVL.

The genes are TRBV5-1 and TRBJ1-1; 10 nucleotides match TRBD1. The V gene's germline CDR1 is SGHRS and CDR2 YFSETQ. J gave up 3 bases and V 6 bases, and 5 bases lay outside the gene matches. The CDR3 runs to 14 residues. This chain's CDR3 is CASTRQGADTEAFF. The DNA for the CDR3 is TGCGCCAGCACCCGACAGGGGGCTGACACTGAAGCTTTCTTT.

The gene calls are TRBV2 and TRBJ2-3, with 11 bases that match TRBD2. The V segment lost 10 bases and the J segment 11 bases; nucleotides outside the gene matches: 11. The CDR3 is made up of 13 amino acids. Per germline, CDR1 SNHLY and CDR2 FYNNEI. CDR3 nucleotides: TGTGCCACCGCCGGGACTAGCGGAGCCGAGCAGTATTTT. Translated: CATAGTSGAEQYF.

V and J are TRBV5-1 and TRBJ2-7; D is perhaps TRBD2 (5 bases). The CDR3 consists of 14 residues. The V end lost 4 bases, the J end lost 7 bases, and 18 bases lay between the germline ends. Germline V gives CDR1 SGHRS, CDR2 YFSETQ. The CDR3 DNA is TGCGCCAGCAGCCTTCTAGCCCCTAACGGGGAGCAGTACTTC. Protein: CASSLLAPNGEQYF.

This clone was detected once. DNA of the CDR3: TGTGCCAGCAGCTTAGACAGTCAGCCCCAGCATTTT. This sequence encodes CASSLDSQPQHF. The rearrangement joins TRBV7-2 to TRBJ1-5; D gene uncertain. Germline-derived CDR1 and CDR2 are SGHTA and FQGNSA. This CDR3 spans 12 amino acids. V was shortened by 1 base and J by 6 bases, with 4 bases between the two germline ends.

As concerns this clone: This specimen includes other DNA sequences encoding the same CDR3. The chain recombines TRBV29-1 with TRBJ2-1; 8 bases are a match to TRBD2. CDR1 SQVTM and CDR2 ANQGSEA come from the germline V gene. The CDR3 is 14 residues long. After removal of 1 base from V and 4 bases from J, the junction contained 3 bases not matched to a gene. CDR3 nucleotides: TGCAGCGTTGAAGCGGGCGGGGGGTACAATGAGCAGTTCTTC. It yields the protein CSVEAGGGYNEQFF.

The CDR3 DNA sequence: TGTGCCAGCTCACCACCGTCCCGAGGTGCGGGGGAGACCCAGTACTTC. This sequence encodes CASSPPSRGAGETQYF. This chain connects TRBV18 to TRBJ2-5, with TRBD2 as a possible D gene (6 bases). This CDR3 comprises 16 residues. V shed 0 bases and J shed 5 bases, with 16 bases lying between them. The germline gives CDR1 KGHSH, CDR2 LQKENI.

The chain employs TRBV18 and TRBJ2-5; the match to TRBD1 covers 7 bases. Trimming cost V 1 base and J 2 bases; bases outside gene matches: 1. The CDR3 is 14 residues long. The germline V gene encodes CDR1 KGHSH and CDR2 LQKENI. The CDR3 is CASSPLGQQETQYF. In DNA, the CDR3 is TGTGCCAGCTCACCACTGGGACAGCAAGAGACCCAGTACTTC.

This clone was counted between two and nine times. The chain joins TRBV7-9 to TRBJ2-1; TRBD2 aligns across 11 bases. The germline CDR1 and CDR2 sequences are SEHNR and FQNEAQ (reference sequence). CDR3 length equals 15 residues. V lost 3 bases to trimming and J lost 8 bases; unmatched junction nucleotides: 6. Here the CDR3 reads CASSFTSGSIDEQFF. CDR3 DNA sequence: TGTGCCAGCAGCTTTACTAGCGGGAGTATTGATGAGCAGTTCTTC.

V is TRBV2 and J is TRBJ1-6, with TRBD1 matching 9 bases. This CDR3 contains 14 residues. Germline assignment: CDR1 SNHLY and CDR2 FYNNEI. After removal of 5 bases from V and 7 bases from J, the junction contained 3 bases not matched to a gene. CDR3 nucleotide sequence: TGTGCCAGCAGTCTAGACAGGGGGAATTCACCCCTCCACTTT. This translates into CASSLDRGNSPLHF.

This chain links TRBV29-1 with TRBJ1-1; a possible D gene is TRBD1 (6 bases). Trimming took 6 bases from V and 4 from J, leaving 15 bases between them. Germline V gene sequence: CDR1 SQVTM, CDR2 ANQGSEA. The CDR3 has 13 amino acids. CDR3 coding DNA: TGCAGCGTCCGATGGGGGCGCGGCACTGAAGCTTTCTTT. It translates to CSVRWGRGTEAFF.

V and J are TRBV6-5 and TRBJ1-2, with 8 bases matching TRBD1. Germline V lookup: CDR1 MNHEY, CDR2 SVGAGI. The ends lost 3 bases at V and 3 bases at J; junction bases unmatched: 3. The CDR3 covers 14 residues. The CDR3, as DNA: TGTGCCAGCAGTTATTCGGACAGGGACTATGGCTACACCTTC. Its protein product is CASSYSDRDYGYTF.

This clone was counted a few times. The chain links TRBV28 to TRBJ2-7, with D possibly being TRBD2 (5 bases). V lost 7 bases, J lost 0 bases, and 19 bases lay in between. Germline V lookup: CDR1 MDHEN, CDR2 SYDVKM. The CDR3 extends over 16 amino acids. The CDR3 DNA follows: TGTGCCAGCACCATTCCGGGGAGCGGTAACTCCTACGAGCAGTACTTC. Encoded protein: CASTIPGSGNSYEQYF.

The chain uses TRBV6-6 and TRBJ2-5, with 7 bases aligning to TRBD1. Per germline, CDR1 MNHNY and CDR2 SVGAGI (reference sequence). The CDR3 is 15 amino acids. V dropped 5 bases and J dropped 7; count of bases not matched to a gene: 13. CDR3 loop: CASSDTGTVRGTQYF. In nucleotides, the CDR3 is TGTGCCAGCAGTGACACCGGGACAGTCCGGGGGACCCAGTACTTC.

This clone was seen more than once but under ten times. J is TRBJ2-2 and V is TRBV28, with TRBD1 as a possible D gene (5 bases). Germline loops: CDR1 MDHEN, CDR2 SYDVKM. Trimming removed 5 bases from V and 4 bases from J, with 14 bases in between. There are 15 residues in the CDR3. The chain's CDR3 is CASSQETVLTGELFF. DNA for the CDR3: TGTGCCAGCAGTCAAGAGACAGTCCTCACCGGGGAGCTGTTTTTT. Filled out from reference TRBV28 and TRBJ2-2, the complete variable domain reads DVKVTQSSRYLVKRTGEKVFLECVQDMDHENMFWYRQDPGLGLRLIYFSYDVKMKEKGDIPEGYSVSREKKERFSLILESASTNQTSMYLCASSQETVLTGELFFGEGSRLTVL.

The chain combines TRBV5-8 with TRBJ2-6, with TRBD1 matching 11 bases. V was pared by 6 bases and J by 3 bases, with 8 bases of the junction left unmatched. CDR3 length: 17 amino acids. CDR1 is SGHTS and CDR2 is YDEGEE in the germline V gene. CDR3 bases: TGTGCCAGCACCCTACGGACAGGGGGCTTTGGGGCCAACGTCCTGACTTTC. Translated, it gives CASTLRTGGFGANVLTF. Complete variable domain (other parts from reference TRBV5-8 and TRBJ2-6): EAGVTQSPTHLIKTRGQQATLRCSPISGHTSVYWYQQALGLGLQFLLWYDEGEERNRGNFPPRFSGRQFPNYSSELNVNALELEDSALYLCASTLRTGGFGANVLTFGAGSRLTVL.